These 24 T cell receptor beta chains were all obtained from the same sample, sequenced in a study of blood T cell repertoires in COVID-19. Assay: immunoSEQ multiplex PCR; the TCRdb copy retains only in-frame clones and omits some. The repertoire holds around 150,000 clones, with 70% to 85% as singletons. The sample was peripheral blood. All receptors come from a woman aged 45 to 65 in a cohort sampled during active or convalescent COVID-19.

CDR3 in DNA: TGCGCCAGCAGCACCGGGACCCAAGGGGGCGAGCAGTACTTC. Translation gives CASSTGTQGGEQYF. The V gene is TRBV5-1, the J gene TRBJ2-7; D is possibly TRBD1 (6 bases). The CDR3 covers 14 residues. V shed 4 bases and J shed 6 bases, with 17 bases lying between them. Germline CDR1 is SGHRS and CDR2 is YFSETQ.

V is TRBV6-5 and J is TRBJ2-6, with D unclear. The CDR3 has 14 amino acids. Trimming took 7 bases from V and 2 from J, leaving 9 bases between them. Germline CDR1 is MNHEY and CDR2 is SVGAGI. CDR3 amino acids: CASTYEAGANVLTF. DNA for the CDR3: TGTGCCAGCACATATGAGGCTGGGGCCAACGTCCTGACTTTC.

The chain links TRBV5-6 to TRBJ2-3; 9 bases are shared with TRBD2. The CDR3 covers 15 residues. Germline loops: CDR1 SGHDT, CDR2 YYEEEE. With 5 bases clipped from V and 1 base from J, the junction kept 5 bases outside the gene matches. The CDR3 bases are TGTGCCAGCAGTTTCCGACTAGCGGGCACAGATACGCAGTATTTT. Translation gives CASSFRLAGTDTQYF.

The chain carries TRBV5-1 and TRBJ2-1; maybe TRBD2 (6 bases). Trimming removed 1 base at V and 9 bases at J, with 23 bases between. Germline values: CDR1 SGHRS, CDR2 YFSETQ. The CDR3 has 17 residues. CDR3 sequence (DNA): TGCGCCAGCAGCTTGATAGGGTCTGTCGGGGGTCGGGGTGAGCAGTTCTTC. This translates into CASSLIGSVGGRGEQFF. The full variable domain, rest sourced from reference TRBV5-1 and TRBJ2-1, is KAGVTQTPRYLIKTRGQQVTLSCSPISGHRSVSWYQQTPGQGLQFLFEYFSETQRNKGNFPGRFSGRQFSNSRSEMNVSTLELGDSALYLCASSLIGSVGGRGEQFFGPGTRLTVL.

V usage is TRBV6-5 and J usage is TRBJ1-5, with 8 nucleotides matching TRBD1. The CDR3 covers 15 residues. V gave up 2 bases and J gave up 4 bases; unmatched junction bases: 4. Germline V gene lookup returns CDR1 MNHEY and CDR2 SVGAGI. The CDR3 DNA reads as TGTGCCAGCAGTTACGGGCAGGGGGCGAATCAGCCCCAGCATTTT. Translating it yields CASSYGQGANQPQHF.

The V gene is TRBV4-2, the J gene TRBJ1-1; 7 bases are a match to TRBD1. The CDR3 runs 16 residues. The V gene end was trimmed by 0 bases and the J gene end by 7 bases; junction bases not matched to a gene: 11. CDR1 LGHNA and CDR2 YNFKEQ come from the germline V gene. CDR3 nucleotide sequence: TGTGCCAGCAGCCAAGAAACCGCAGGACAGGTTGGTGAAGCTTTCTTT. Its translation: CASSQETAGQVGEAFF.

This clone was seen a handful of times. The rearrangement uses TRBV18 and TRBJ2-1, with 13 bases identical to TRBD2. With V trimmed by 4 bases and J by 3 bases, 3 bases remained unmatched. Germline CDR1 and CDR2: KGHSH and LQKENI. CDR3 size: 16 residues. CDR3 region: CASSQRTSGGYNEQFF. The CDR3 bases are TGTGCCAGCTCACAACGGACTAGCGGGGGCTACAATGAGCAGTTCTTC.

The chain carries TRBV2 and TRBJ2-2, with D tentatively TRBD1 (6 bases). Between the trimmed V and J ends, which lost 7 bases and 2 bases, there was a span of 17 bases. Germline values: CDR1 SNHLY, CDR2 FYNNEI. This CDR3 is 16 amino acids long. CDR3 sequence (DNA): TGTGCCAGCACCTTACAGGGTCCCCTTAACACCGGGGAGCTGTTTTTT. Protein sequence: CASTLQGPLNTGELFF.

This chain connects TRBV4-3 to TRBJ1-6, with D perhaps TRBD1 (5 bases). CDR1 LGHNA and CDR2 YSLEER come from the germline V gene. The length of the CDR3 is 17 residues. With 0 bases removed from V and 6 bases from J, the gap between germline ends came to 15 bases. This chain's CDR3 is CASSQDLAGHSNSPLHF. The CDR3 DNA is TGCGCCAGCAGCCAAGATCTGGCCGGACATAGTAATTCACCCCTCCACTTT.

This clone appeared a single time. The chain joins TRBV11-2 to TRBJ2-7, with 7 bases identical to TRBD1. The junction had 7 bases not matched to a gene; V was cut back by 4 bases and J by 4 bases. Germline assignment: CDR1 SGHAT and CDR2 FQNNGV. The CDR3 has 14 amino acids. Here the CDR3 DNA reads TGTGCCAGCAGCTACGACAGGGTTCTTTACGAGCAGTACTTC. Its translation is CASSYDRVLYEQYF.

This chain joins TRBV19 and TRBJ1-2, with D perhaps matching TRBD1 (5 bases). Germline-derived CDR1 and CDR2 are LNHDA and SQIVND (reference sequence). Trimming took 0 bases from V and 4 from J, leaving 12 bases between them. The length of the CDR3 is 15 residues. The CDR3 bases are TGTGCCAGTAGTATAGAGGTTGGGACTGGCTATGGCTACACCTTC. It translates to CASSIEVGTGYGYTF.

The J gene is TRBJ1-1, the V gene TRBV6-6; 9 nucleotides match TRBD1. This CDR3 region has 16 residues. V shed 2 bases and J 3 bases; nucleotides not matched to a gene: 7. Germline loops: CDR1 MNHNY, CDR2 SVGAGI (reference sequence). CDR3 nucleotide sequence: TGTGCCAGCAGTTACGGACAGGGGTTGGGGTACACTGAAGCTTTCTTT. This codes for CASSYGQGLGYTEAFF.

The chain has TRBV30 and TRBJ2-1; 11 nucleotides agree with TRBD2. The CDR3 totals 15 residues. V lost 5 bases, J lost 4 bases, and 7 bases stayed unmatched. Germline lookup yields CDR1 GTSNPN and CDR2 SVGIG (reference sequence). The CDR3 DNA reads as TGTGCCTGGTGGGGGGGGACTAGCGGTTACAATGAGCAGTTCTTC. Its protein product is CAWWGGTSGYNEQFF.

This sequence joins TRBV24-1 and TRBJ1-1; maybe TRBD1 (5 bases). The CDR3 totals 15 residues. Trimming removed 6 bases at V and 4 bases at J, with 17 bases between. The germline V gene encodes CDR1 KGHDR and CDR2 SFDVKD. This CDR3 is CATSSSQGEVTEAFF. CDR3 DNA sequence: TGTGCCACCAGTTCGAGCCAAGGGGAGGTCACTGAAGCTTTCTTT.

This clone appeared a few times. V is TRBV3-1 (or the pseudogene TRBV3-2) and J is TRBJ1-1; D uncertain. This CDR3 has 16 residues. Germline CDR1 LGHDT, CDR2 YNNKEL (reference sequence). V lost 1 base, J lost 1 base, and 13 bases lay in between. The CDR3 sequence: CASSQGGRVKNTEAFF. The CDR3 region has the DNA TGTGCCAGCAGCCAAGGAGGGAGGGTGAAGAACACTGAAGCTTTCTTT.

This CDR3 is CAITRGVNTEAFF. The CDR3 coding sequence is TGTGCCATCACTCGGGGGGTGAACACTGAAGCTTTCTTT. V and J are TRBV10-3 and TRBJ1-1; TRBD1 is a possible D gene (5 bases). V dropped 7 bases and J dropped 0 bases, with 9 bases sitting between them. The CDR3 contains 13 residues. Per germline, CDR1 ENHRY and CDR2 SYGVKD.

The J gene is TRBJ2-3, the V gene TRBV7-2, with D possibly matching TRBD1 (5 bases). V lost 2 bases and J 4 bases, leaving 10 bases between the germline ends. The CDR3 spans 14 residues. In germline, CDR1 is SGHTA, CDR2 FQGNSA. CDR3 bases: TGTGCCAGCAGCTTACAGGGTCGAGCAGATACGCAGTATTTT. As protein: CASSLQGRADTQYF.

The chain couples TRBV12-3 or TRBV12-4 to TRBJ1-2; the D is unclear. This CDR3 has 13 amino acids. The V end was cut by 5 bases, the J end by 4 bases, with 11 bases between. The CDR3, as DNA: TGTGCCAGCAGTACGGCGGCAAGCTATGGCTACACCTTC. Translating it yields CASSTAASYGYTF.

This chain uses TRBV15 with TRBJ1-2; D remains unclear. The V gene's germline CDR1 is LNHNV and CDR2 YYDKDF (reference sequence). CDR3 length: 14 amino acids. Trimming stripped 8 bases from V and 2 bases from J, with 15 bases between. CDR3 sequence (DNA): TGTGCCACCCACGCCGAGCGGGGAAACTATGGCTACACCTTC. This encodes CATHAERGNYGYTF.

This clone was seen once. This sequence joins TRBV3-1 (or the pseudogene TRBV3-2) and TRBJ1-2; 9 nucleotides line up with TRBD1. Germline V gene lookup returns CDR1 LGHDT and CDR2 YNNKEL (reference sequence). This CDR3 is built from 15 residues. J was trimmed by 4 bases and V by 4 bases; bases with no gene match: 7. The CDR3 region has the DNA TGTGCCAGCAGCCCCAACCTACAGGGGGCCTATGGCTACACCTTC. This encodes CASSPNLQGAYGYTF.

This clone is judged medium-sized. The chain recombines TRBV4-3 with TRBJ2-3, with D possibly matching TRBD2 (6 bases). Germline V gene data show CDR1 as LGHNA and CDR2 as YSLEER. Trimming pared 0 bases from V and 10 bases from J, leaving 20 bases between. The CDR3 runs 16 residues. The CDR3 region has the DNA TGCGCCAGCAGCCAAGAGGCCCCCGGGAGTTTTGTCGCGCAGTATTTT. It codes for CASSQEAPGSFVAQYF.

This clone was observed a handful of times. The chain recombines TRBV5-1 with TRBJ2-5, with 7 bases identical to TRBD1. This CDR3 is built from 15 residues. In germline, CDR1 is SGHRS, CDR2 YFSETQ. V gave up 1 base and J gave up 4 bases; unmatched junction bases: 7. The CDR3 here is CASSLTGVEGETQYF. CDR3 DNA: TGCGCCAGCAGCTTGACAGGGGTAGAAGGAGAGACCCAGTACTTC. Complete variable domain (other parts from reference TRBV5-1 and TRBJ2-5): KAGVTQTPRYLIKTRGQQVTLSCSPISGHRSVSWYQQTPGQGLQFLFEYFSETQRNKGNFPGRFSGRQFSNSRSEMNVSTLELGDSALYLCASSLTGVEGETQYFGPGTRLLVL.

The chain couples TRBV7-6 to TRBJ2-2; 11 bases fit TRBD1. V was pared by 5 bases and J by 4 bases, with 3 bases of the junction left unmatched. CDR1 is SGHVS and CDR2 is FNYEAQ in the germline V gene. The CDR3 has 15 residues. This CDR3 is CASSTGTGGTGELFF. The CDR3 DNA sequence: TGTGCCAGCAGCACCGGGACAGGGGGCACCGGGGAGCTGTTTTTT.

J is TRBJ2-5 and V is TRBV18; D unresolved. This CDR3 is built from 16 residues. V shed 4 bases and J shed 1 base, with 16 bases lying between them. The germline CDR1 and CDR2 sequences are KGHSH and LQKENI. The CDR3: CASSLRGVGGQETQYF. The CDR3 nucleotides are TGTGCCAGCTCACTCCGAGGAGTTGGCGGCCAAGAGACCCAGTACTTC. The full variable domain, with the rest looked up from reference TRBV18 and TRBJ2-5, is NAGVMQNPRHLVRRRGQEARLRCSPMKGHSHVYWYRQLPEEGLKFMVYLQKENIIDESGMPKERFSAEFPKEGPSILRIQQVVRGDSAAYFCASSLRGVGGQETQYFGPGTRLLVL.